Listed below are T cell receptor beta chains from one sample, sequenced in a study of blood T cell repertoires in COVID-19. The data were produced by immunoSEQ multiplex PCR, yet TCRdb's version contains in-frame clones alone and is incomplete. Found here are a few hundred thousand clones, about 87% of them singletons; the top ten hold roughly a tenth. The sequencing input was PBMCs or T cells enriched from blood (not recorded which). These receptors came from a woman aged 45-59 years who had recovered from COVID-19. CDR3s include the opening cysteine and the closing phenylalanine or tryptophan. A D gene is named only where the DNA matches it firmly. Part of the rows lack a size; the others show once, few, many or a class for expanded clones.

CDR3 length: 17; V gene: TRBV5-4; clone size: -; J gene: TRBJ1-3; D gene: -; CDR3 protein: CASREGGGFFSGNTIYF
CDR3 length: 15; V gene: TRBV28; clone size: -; J gene: TRBJ2-7; D gene: TRBD1; CDR3 protein: CASNAWTGNSYEQYF
CDR3 length: 15; V gene: TRBV6-6; clone size: -; J gene: -; D gene: -; CDR3 protein: CASSPGALGVSEQYF
CDR3 length: 16; V gene: TRBV11-3; clone size: -; J gene: TRBJ2-2; D gene: TRBD2; CDR3 protein: CASSRFPSGGVGELFF
CDR3 length: 16; V gene: TRBV4-1; clone size: -; J gene: TRBJ2-2; D gene: -; CDR3 protein: CASSSADQGHTGELFF
CDR3 length: 16; V gene: TRBV4-1; clone size: -; J gene: TRBJ2-1; D gene: -; CDR3 protein: CASSQVGRNSYNEQFF
CDR3 length: 15; V gene: TRBV21-1; clone size: once; J gene: TRBJ1-1; D gene: -; CDR3 protein: CASSKVPREGAEAFF
CDR3 length: 10; V gene: TRBV10-3; clone size: -; J gene: TRBJ2-3; D gene: -; CDR3 protein: CASAEDTQYF
CDR3 length: 14; V gene: TRBV28; clone size: -; J gene: TRBJ2-2; D gene: -; CDR3 protein: CASKRAGDTGELFF
CDR3 length: 13; V gene: TRBV7-9; clone size: -; J gene: TRBJ1-2; D gene: TRBD1; CDR3 protein: CASSPGQVYGYTF
CDR3 length: 15; V gene: TRBV5-4; clone size: -; J gene: TRBJ2-5; D gene: -; CDR3 protein: CASSHNRGGRETQYF
CDR3 length: 13; V gene: TRBV5-1; clone size: few; J gene: TRBJ1-4; D gene: -; CDR3 protein: CASSPGGSEKLFF
CDR3 length: 13; V gene: TRBV11-2; clone size: -; J gene: TRBJ2-1; D gene: -; CDR3 protein: CASTQYYRDEQFF
CDR3 length: 19; V gene: TRBV6-2/TRBV6-3; clone size: -; J gene: TRBJ2-2; D gene: TRBD1; CDR3 protein: CASSFLAITGGDDTGELFF
CDR3 length: 13; V gene: TRBV14; clone size: once; J gene: TRBJ1-1; D gene: -; CDR3 protein: CASSRGLDTEAFF
CDR3 length: 13; V gene: TRBV27; clone size: -; J gene: TRBJ2-3; D gene: -; CDR3 protein: CASRRLGTDTQYF
CDR3 length: 17; V gene: TRBV28; clone size: -; J gene: TRBJ1-5; D gene: -; CDR3 protein: CASSSRPGQPSDQPQHF
CDR3 length: 16; V gene: TRBV4-3; clone size: -; J gene: TRBJ1-1; D gene: -; CDR3 protein: CASSQDLSRRNTEAFF
CDR3 length: 19; V gene: TRBV30; clone size: -; J gene: TRBJ2-2; D gene: -; CDR3 protein: CAWSVTLTTVFSNTGELFF
CDR3 length: 15; V gene: TRBV5-5; clone size: -; J gene: TRBJ2-7; D gene: TRBD1; CDR3 protein: CASSLGQGYTYEQYF
CDR3 length: 16; V gene: TRBV6-1; clone size: -; J gene: TRBJ2-7; D gene: -; CDR3 protein: CASSETPADPSCEQYF
CDR3 length: 16; V gene: TRBV10-3; clone size: -; J gene: TRBJ2-3; D gene: TRBD2; CDR3 protein: CAISGTSGGLTDTQYF
CDR3 length: 18; V gene: TRBV7-9; clone size: once; J gene: TRBJ1-5; D gene: TRBD1; CDR3 protein: CASSLGGRTGGSGQPQHF
CDR3 length: 13; V gene: TRBV2; clone size: -; J gene: TRBJ2-5; D gene: -; CDR3 protein: CASIDPGQETQYF
CDR3 length: 16; V gene: TRBV3-1/TRBV3-2; clone size: -; J gene: TRBJ2-1; D gene: -; CDR3 protein: CASSQDAGTFYNEQFF
CDR3 length: 15; V gene: TRBV4-1; clone size: once; J gene: TRBJ1-4; D gene: -; CDR3 protein: CASSPIQGVGEKLFF
CDR3 length: 16; V gene: TRBV13; clone size: -; J gene: TRBJ1-1; D gene: -; CDR3 protein: CASSLDQDYMNTEAFF
CDR3 length: 11; V gene: TRBV6-5; clone size: once; J gene: TRBJ1-2; D gene: -; CDR3 protein: CASQGLVGYTF
CDR3 length: 15; V gene: TRBV28; clone size: -; J gene: TRBJ1-5; D gene: -; CDR3 protein: CASGIRASNNQPQHF
CDR3 length: 15; V gene: TRBV9; clone size: -; J gene: TRBJ1-2; D gene: TRBD1; CDR3 protein: CASSPPGQGFVGYTF
CDR3 length: 13; V gene: TRBV7-9; clone size: -; J gene: TRBJ1-2; D gene: -; CDR3 protein: CASSLDGRDGYTF